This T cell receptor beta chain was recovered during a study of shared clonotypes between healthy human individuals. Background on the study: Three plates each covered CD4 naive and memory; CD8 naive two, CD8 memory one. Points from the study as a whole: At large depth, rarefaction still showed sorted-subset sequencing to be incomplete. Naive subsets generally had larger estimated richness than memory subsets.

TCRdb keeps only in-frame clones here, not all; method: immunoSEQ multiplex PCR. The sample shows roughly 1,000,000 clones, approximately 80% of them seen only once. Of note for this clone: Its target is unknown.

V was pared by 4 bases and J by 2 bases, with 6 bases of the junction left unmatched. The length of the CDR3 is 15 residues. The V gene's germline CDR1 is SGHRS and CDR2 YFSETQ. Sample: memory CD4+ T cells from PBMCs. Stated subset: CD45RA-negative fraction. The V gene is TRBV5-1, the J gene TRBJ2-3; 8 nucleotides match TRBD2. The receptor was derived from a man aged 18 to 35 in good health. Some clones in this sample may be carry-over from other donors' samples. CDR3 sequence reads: CASSPSGSNTDTQYF. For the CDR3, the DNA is TGCGCCAGCAGCCCGAGCGGGAGTAACACAGATACGCAGTATTTT.